The next 30 T cell receptor beta chains were all read from a single sample in a study of blood T cell repertoires in COVID-19. Measured with immunoSEQ multiplex PCR; TCRdb has only the in-frame clones, and not every one. The data hold 490,000 or so clones, with around nine tenths observed a single time. The sequencing sample was made of PBMCs or T cells enriched from blood (not recorded which). These receptors were collected from a woman in her fifties or sixties who had recovered from COVID-19.

The table lists this clone with a few counts. The chain has TRBV24-1 and TRBJ2-2; TRBD1 matches at 7 bases. The CDR3 contains 14 residues. V dropped 8 bases and J dropped 2; count of bases not matched to a gene: 4. CDR1 and CDR2 from the germline V gene are KGHDR and SFDVKD. The CDR3 DNA reads TGTGCCACCAAGGCAGGGGGAAACACCGGGGAGCTGTTTTTT. Translating gives CATKAGGNTGELFF.

This clone was detected once. The chain has TRBV7-6 and TRBJ1-2; the D is unclear. The CDR3 spans 15 residues. Germline CDR1 reads SGHVS; CDR2 reads FNYEAQ. V was shortened by 7 bases and J by 2 bases, with 17 bases between the two germline ends. The CDR3 spells CASTELSEGNYGYTF. Here the CDR3 DNA reads TGTGCCAGCACCGAGCTTAGTGAGGGAAACTATGGCTACACCTTC.

The chain joins TRBV28 to TRBJ2-1; 8 bases fit TRBD1. V trimming: 3 bases; J trimming: 8 bases; junction bases outside the gene matches: 3. Germline-derived CDR1 and CDR2 are MDHEN and SYDVKM. This CDR3 spans 13 amino acids. CDR3 residues: CASSFRGRDEQFF. The CDR3 bases are TGTGCCAGCAGTTTCAGGGGGCGGGATGAGCAGTTCTTC.

V is TRBV6-5 and J is TRBJ2-5; 12 nucleotides agree with TRBD1. Germline V CDR1 and CDR2: MNHEY, SVGAGI. The CDR3 has 16 residues. J gave up 4 bases and V 4 bases, and 7 bases lay outside the gene matches. CDR3 nucleotides: TGTGCCAGCAGTTTGTACGGGACAGGGGGCCTAGAGACCCAGTACTTC. Amino acid sequence: CASSLYGTGGLETQYF.

This chain links TRBV6-5 with TRBJ1-4, with 10 nucleotides matching TRBD1. Germline assignment: CDR1 MNHEY and CDR2 SVGAGI. The trim removed 6 bases at V and 7 bases at J, leaving 8 bases unmatched. The CDR3 runs 15 residues. Here the CDR3 DNA reads TGTGCCAGCAGAAGATCGACAGGGGGCAGTGAAAAACTGTTTTTT. Translation gives CASRRSTGGSEKLFF.

Here the CDR3 DNA reads TGTGCCAGCAGAATGGACAGGAACACTGAAGCTTTCTTT. Residues: CASRMDRNTEAFF. The V gene is TRBV28, the J gene TRBJ1-1, with D perhaps matching TRBD1 (6 bases). CDR3 length: 13 residues. Germline V gene data show CDR1 as MDHEN and CDR2 as SYDVKM. V gave up 6 bases and J gave up 1 base, with 9 bases separating them.

The chain joins TRBV7-2 to TRBJ2-3, with 9 bases identical to TRBD2. Looked up from germline, CDR1 is SGHTA and CDR2 is FQGNSA. This CDR3 is 14 amino acids long. J was trimmed by 5 bases and V by 3 bases; bases with no gene match: 3. The CDR3 DNA reads TGTGCCAGCAGCTTCGGACTAGCGAGAGATACGCAGTATTTT. It specifies CASSFGLARDTQYF.

The chain uses TRBV30 and TRBJ2-2, with 7 nucleotides matching TRBD1. CDR3 length: 16 residues. With V trimmed by 0 bases and J by 0 bases, 4 bases remained unmatched. Germline V gives CDR1 GTSNPN, CDR2 SVGIG (reference sequence). In DNA, the CDR3 is TGTGCCTGGAGTGTGAGGGGGCTAGCGAACACCGGGGAGCTGTTTTTT. Translated: CAWSVRGLANTGELFF.

The V call is TRBV5-1, the J call TRBJ2-3, with 9 bases identical to TRBD1. Germline V gene lookup returns CDR1 SGHRS and CDR2 YFSETQ. V shed 0 bases and J 1 base; nucleotides not matched to a gene: 0. The CDR3 spans 15 residues. This CDR3 reads CASSLGTGGTDTQYF. CDR3 in DNA: TGCGCCAGCAGCTTGGGGACAGGGGGCACAGATACGCAGTATTTT. Supplemented by reference TRBV5-1 and TRBJ2-3, the full variable domain reads KAGVTQTPRYLIKTRGQQVTLSCSPISGHRSVSWYQQTPGQGLQFLFEYFSETQRNKGNFPGRFSGRQFSNSRSEMNVSTLELGDSALYLCASSLGTGGTDTQYFGPGTRLTVL.

The chain carries TRBV11-2 and TRBJ2-7; no definite D call. The CDR3 has 11 amino acids. V was trimmed by 5 bases and J by 6 bases, leaving 8 bases between them. Germline CDR1 reads SGHAT; CDR2 reads FQNNGV. The CDR3 coding sequence is TGTGCCAGCAGCCCTCCTCGCGAGCAGTACTTC. This encodes CASSPPREQYF.

This chain joins TRBV2 and TRBJ1-5; tentatively, D is TRBD1 (5 bases). The CDR3 is made up of 15 amino acids. Trimming pared 6 bases from V and 3 bases from J, leaving 15 bases between. In germline, CDR1 is SNHLY, CDR2 FYNNEI. This chain's CDR3 is CASRGIDSHNQPQHF. CDR3 nucleotide sequence: TGTGCCAGCAGGGGGATTGACAGTCACAATCAGCCCCAGCATTTT.

The chain carries TRBV14 and TRBJ2-1; possible D gene TRBD1, 6 bases. Trimming left V 0 bases short and J 10 bases short, with 10 bases between. This CDR3 has 13 residues. Germline V gene data show CDR1 as SGHDN and CDR2 as FVKESK. CDR3 loop: CASSQDRGEEQFF. The CDR3 DNA is TGTGCCAGCAGCCAAGACAGGGGTGAGGAGCAGTTCTTC.

The rearrangement links TRBV18 to TRBJ2-3; D is uncertain. Germline V gene sequence: CDR1 KGHSH, CDR2 LQKENI. CDR3 length equals 16 residues. Trimming pared 2 bases from V and 0 bases from J, leaving 12 bases between. The CDR3 protein is CASSPIKMASTDTQYF. The CDR3 DNA is TGTGCCAGCTCACCAATCAAGATGGCTAGCACAGATACGCAGTATTTT.

The chain combines TRBV6-5 with TRBJ1-2; tentative D call: TRBD1 (5 bases). CDR3 length: 11 amino acids. Germline V lookup: CDR1 MNHEY, CDR2 SVGAGI. With 6 bases removed from V and 8 bases from J, the gap between germline ends came to 10 bases. The CDR3 protein is CASRREGGYTF. For the CDR3, the DNA is TGTGCCAGCAGGAGGGAGGGGGGCTACACCTTC.

The chain carries TRBV18 and TRBJ2-2; D is perhaps TRBD1 (6 bases). V lost 9 bases and J lost 2, with 10 bases in between. Germline CDR1 is KGHSH and CDR2 is LQKENI. The CDR3 spans 13 residues. The CDR3 DNA is TGTGCCAGGAGGGACACTAACACCGGGGAGCTGTTTTTT. Residues: CARRDTNTGELFF. Using reference TRBV18 and TRBJ2-2 for the parts outside the CDR3, the full variable domain is NAGVMQNPRHLVRRRGQEARLRCSPMKGHSHVYWYRQLPEEGLKFMVYLQKENIIDESGMPKERFSAEFPKEGPSILRIQQVVRGDSAAYFCARRDTNTGELFFGEGSRLTVL.

The chain employs TRBV10-3 and TRBJ1-1; 8 nucleotides align to TRBD1. Germline CDR1 is ENHRY and CDR2 is SYGVKD. Trimming took 6 bases from V and 2 from J; bases not matched to a gene: 8. The CDR3 runs to 15 residues. DNA of the CDR3: TGTGCCATCAGCGCAGGGGGCGCGGGAAACACTGAAGCTTTCTTT. It encodes CAISAGGAGNTEAFF.

The chain carries TRBV12-5 and TRBJ2-7; D is unclear. CDR3 length: 12 residues. Trimming removed 3 bases at V and 5 bases at J, with 8 bases between. Germline-derived CDR1 and CDR2 are LGHNT and FRNRAP. The DNA of the CDR3 is TGTGCTAGTGGTTTTCCCCGGGACGAGCAGTACTTC. It translates to CASGFPRDEQYF.

V usage is TRBV20-1 and J usage is TRBJ1-2; the D gene is possibly TRBD1 (5 bases). Trimming left V 3 bases short and J 11 bases short, with 13 bases between. The CDR3 contains 11 residues. Germline CDR1 and CDR2: DFQATT and SNEGSKA (reference sequence). The CDR3 loop is CSASRDLSYTF. DNA for the CDR3: TGCAGTGCTAGCCGGGACTTGTCGTACACCTTC.

The genes are TRBV25-1 and TRBJ1-4, with 10 bases that match TRBD1. The V gene's germline CDR1 is MGHDK and CDR2 SYGVNS. The CDR3 totals 14 residues. V was pared by 4 bases and J by 10 bases, with 6 bases of the junction left unmatched. CDR3 amino acids: CASSAGQGRGKLFF. The CDR3 nucleotides are TGTGCCAGCAGTGCGGGACAGGGGCGCGGAAAACTGTTTTTT.

This sequence joins TRBV18 and TRBJ1-1; perhaps TRBD1 as D (6 bases). Trimming left V 6 bases short and J 0 bases short, with 11 bases between. CDR3 length: 14 residues. Germline V gives CDR1 KGHSH, CDR2 LQKENI. The CDR3 DNA reads as TGTGCCAGCTCCAGACAGGCGATGAACACTGAAGCTTTCTTT. Translating it yields CASSRQAMNTEAFF.

The V gene is TRBV7-2, the J gene TRBJ2-7, with D possibly being TRBD1 (6 bases). This CDR3 has 15 residues. Germline CDR1 reads SGHTA; CDR2 reads FQGNSA. V lost 5 bases and J 3 bases, leaving 17 bases between the germline ends. The CDR3 here is CASSPSRDTLYEQYF. Here the CDR3 DNA reads TGTGCCAGCAGCCCTTCCCGGGACACCCTCTACGAGCAGTACTTC.

The V gene is TRBV24-1, the J gene TRBJ2-6, with 9 bases that match TRBD1. Germline V gene data show CDR1 as KGHDR and CDR2 as SFDVKD. V lost 4 bases, J lost 1 base, and 4 bases stayed unmatched. The CDR3 contains 17 residues. CDR3 sequence reads: CATSEPTGGSGANVLTF. The CDR3 DNA sequence: TGTGCCACCAGTGAGCCGACAGGGGGATCTGGGGCCAACGTCCTGACTTTC.

On this clone itself: Distinct nucleotide sequences in the sample also encode this CDR3. The V and J genes are TRBV19 and TRBJ1-5, with a weak D call TRBD1 (5 bases). This CDR3 is built from 13 residues. Looked up from germline, CDR1 is LNHDA and CDR2 is SQIVND (reference sequence). With 3 bases removed from V and 7 bases from J, the gap between germline ends came to 10 bases. The CDR3 nucleotides are TGTGCCAGTAGTATGTCAGGGAACCAGCCCCAGCATTTT. Protein sequence: CASSMSGNQPQHF.

The chain combines TRBV19 with TRBJ2-1; 11 nucleotides match TRBD2. V lost 10 bases to trimming and J lost 6 bases; unmatched junction nucleotides: 8. From germline, CDR1 is LNHDA and CDR2 SQIVND (reference sequence). The CDR3 spans 14 residues. CDR3 sequence: CATATSGAGNEQFF. CDR3 DNA sequence: TGTGCCACCGCGACTAGCGGGGCGGGCAATGAGCAGTTCTTC.

The chain is built from TRBV18 and TRBJ1-1, with a possible D match to TRBD1 (6 bases). Between the trimmed V and J ends, which lost 3 bases and 3 bases, there was a span of 11 bases. The germline gives CDR1 KGHSH, CDR2 LQKENI. This CDR3 spans 14 amino acids. The CDR3 is CASSPRQVDTEAFF. Written as DNA, the CDR3 is TGTGCCAGCTCACCCCGACAGGTCGACACTGAAGCTTTCTTT.

This sequence joins TRBV12-3 or TRBV12-4 and TRBJ1-2; weak D call: TRBD1 (5 bases). V was pared by 9 bases and J by 6 bases, with 17 bases between. The CDR3 consists of 13 residues. The CDR3, as DNA: TGTGCCAGACCCATCAGGGTTCCAAATGGCTACACCTTC. This translates into CARPIRVPNGYTF.

The chain recombines TRBV29-1 with TRBJ1-2; D call uncertain. CDR3 length equals 11 residues. Trimming removed 6 bases at V and 8 bases at J, with 13 bases between. Germline V lookup: CDR1 SQVTM, CDR2 ANQGSEA. In nucleotides, the CDR3 is TGCAGCGTCCAGATCCCGTCAGGCTACACCTTC. Translating it yields CSVQIPSGYTF.

This clone was counted a few times. Other DNA sequences from this sample encode an identical CDR3 as well. This chain joins TRBV4-1 and TRBJ1-5; 7 nucleotides match TRBD1. The CDR3 has 14 residues. J lost 4 bases, V lost 0 bases, and 0 bases had no gene match. CDR1 is MGHRA and CDR2 is YSYEKL in the germline V gene. The CDR3 loop reads CASSQETGNQPQHF. For the CDR3, the DNA is TGCGCCAGCAGCCAAGAGACAGGGAATCAGCCCCAGCATTTT.

The chain has TRBV7-2 and TRBJ1-4; TRBD1 aligns across 7 bases. The V segment lost 5 bases and the J segment 8 bases; nucleotides outside the gene matches: 8. The CDR3 extends over 14 amino acids. CDR1 is SGHTA, CDR2 FQGNSA, per germline. CDR3 region: CASSPQTGVEKLFF. The CDR3 coding sequence is TGTGCCAGCAGCCCTCAAACAGGGGTAGAAAAACTGTTTTTT.

The J gene is TRBJ2-3, the V gene TRBV2; 9 positions agree with TRBD1. CDR1 and CDR2 from the germline V gene are SNHLY and FYNNEI. J gave up 6 bases and V 8 bases, and 12 bases lay outside the gene matches. This CDR3 comprises 15 residues. DNA for the CDR3: TGTGCCAGCGAACGGCCAGGACAGGGGATTGATACGCAGTATTTT. Encoded protein: CASERPGQGIDTQYF. Combining the CDR3 with reference TRBV2 and TRBJ2-3 gives the whole variable domain EPEVTQTPSHQVTQMGQEVILRCVPISNHLYFYWYRQILGQKVEFLVSFYNNEISEKSEIFDDQFSVERPDGSNFTLKIRSTKLEDSAMYFCASERPGQGIDTQYFGPGTRLTVL.